One sample yielded the 10 T cell receptor beta chains listed below, sequenced in a study of T-cell memory formation after mild COVID-19. TCRdb ran MiXCR on the 5' RACE reads and lists one entry per CDR3 protein. The sample carries about 110,000 distinct CDR3 sequences, approximately 13% recorded once. The source material was PBMCs or a T cell subset sorted from them (not recorded which). These receptors all come from an adult woman who had mild COVID-19 (a few samples of this study predate the infection). Cell type and time point are not known.

A few counts support this clonotype. The chain couples TRBV7-9 to TRBJ2-5; 14 nucleotides align to TRBD2. The V segment lost 2 bases and the J segment 4 bases; nucleotides outside the gene matches: 18. The CDR3 covers 21 residues. Germline assignment: CDR1 SEHNR and CDR2 FQNEAQ (reference sequence). CDR3 nucleotides: TGTGCCAGCAGCTTAAGGCGAGGGACTAGCGGGAGTATAGAAGGTTCAGAGACCCAGTACTTC. Protein sequence: CASSLRRGTSGSIEGSETQYF.

The chain joins TRBV7-9 to TRBJ2-1; D uncertain. Germline V gene lookup returns CDR1 SEHNR and CDR2 FQNEAQ (reference sequence). The CDR3 sequence is 14 residues long. V lost 4 bases and J lost 3, with 10 bases in between. The CDR3 DNA reads TGTGCCAGCAGCTCAGGCCTTCACTACAATGAGCAGTTCTTC. Protein sequence: CASSSGLHYNEQFF.

The chain couples TRBV20-1 to TRBJ2-1; 7 nucleotides align to TRBD1. CDR1 is DFQATT, CDR2 SNEGSKA, per germline (reference sequence). Germline trimming cut 7 bases from V and 3 bases from J; bases unmatched to any gene: 9. The CDR3 covers 14 residues. CDR3 in DNA: TGCAGTGATAGGGAAGGGACAGACTACAATGAGCAGTTCTTC. It is translated as CSDREGTDYNEQFF.

This clonotype was counted only a few times. The chain combines TRBV12-3 or TRBV12-4 with TRBJ2-7, with no clear D. CDR3 size: 16 residues. The germline V and J ends were trimmed by 2 bases and 3 bases, with 17 bases remaining between them. The CDR3 coding sequence is TGTGCCAGCAGTTTAACGGGTCAGGATGCAGGCTACGAGCAGTACTTC. Translated, it gives CASSLTGQDAGYEQYF.

The rearrangement links TRBV4-1 to TRBJ1-5; D is undetermined. Trimming left V 0 bases short and J 6 bases short, with 24 bases between. Looked up from germline, CDR1 is MGHRA and CDR2 is YSYEKL. CDR3 length equals 19 residues. DNA of the CDR3: TGCGCCAGCAGCCAAGACCCCCTGCAAGGAGTCCTTTTTCTTCAGCCCCAGCATTTT. This codes for CASSQDPLQGVLFLQPQHF.

This clonotype was recorded many times. This sequence joins TRBV5-1 and TRBJ1-1, with 7 bases matching TRBD1. The J segment lost 5 bases and the V segment lost 0 bases, leaving 4 bases of the junction unmatched. The CDR3 consists of 14 residues. Looked up from germline, CDR1 is SGHRS and CDR2 is YFSETQ. CDR3 nucleotide sequence: TGCGCCAGCAGCTTGGGACAGGGAGGGACTGAAGCTTTCTTT. Amino acids: CASSLGQGGTEAFF.

V and J are TRBV20-1 and TRBJ2-7; D is possibly TRBD1 or TRBD2 (5 bases each). The V gene's germline CDR1 is DFQATT and CDR2 SNEGSKA (reference sequence). This CDR3 has 13 residues. The CDR3: CSTQGDSSYEQYF. The CDR3 DNA follows: TGCAGCACCCAGGGAGACAGCTCCTACGAGCAGTACTTC.

The V and J genes are TRBV6-2 or TRBV6-3 and TRBJ1-5; D gene uncertain. The CDR3 runs 12 residues. Trimming took 0 bases from V and 8 from J, leaving 5 bases between them. Germline V gene sequence: CDR1 MNHEY, CDR2 SVGEGT. CDR3 amino acids: CASSYSGKPQHF. The CDR3 coding sequence is TGTGCCAGCAGTTACTCGGGGAAGCCCCAGCATTTT.

In this sample, this clonotype turned up many times. This sequence joins TRBV20-1 and TRBJ2-3; TRBD2 might be the D (5 bases). The germline V and J ends were trimmed by 0 bases and 9 bases, with 16 bases remaining between them. CDR3 size: 14 residues. In germline, CDR1 is DFQATT, CDR2 SNEGSKA (reference sequence). The CDR3 loop is CSARDTTEPGTQYF. The CDR3 nucleotides are TGCAGTGCTAGAGATACCACCGAGCCGGGGACGCAGTATTTT.

This clonotype was recorded many times. The CDR3 region has the DNA TGTGCCACCAGTGATCCGAACACCGGGGAGCTGTTTTTT. Protein sequence: CATSDPNTGELFF. This chain joins TRBV24-1 and TRBJ2-2; D uncertain. Germline V CDR1 and CDR2: KGHDR, SFDVKD. This CDR3 comprises 13 residues. With 3 bases removed from V and 0 bases from J, the gap between germline ends came to 1 base.